This T cell receptor beta chain appears in the sequencing data of a study of T-cell reconstitution after alpha-beta-depleted transplantation in children (dated by TCRdb to the mid-2010s). About the investigation overall: Using TCR repertoire profiling, the study quantitatively followed how T-cell immune reconstitution unfolded in children after TCRalphabeta/CD19-depleted allogeneic hematopoietic cell transplantation.

The meaning of the sample's treatment or condition label: allogeneic hematopoietic cell transplantation with graft depleted of TCRalphabeta T cells and CD19 B cells. TCRalphabeta/CD19-depleted allogeneic hematopoietic cell grafts were given to the transplant recipients, all of whom were children. The germline V gene (reference sequence) provides CDR1 SEHNR and CDR2 FQNEAQ. V is clipped by 3 bases and J by 3 bases, and the sequence between their germline boundaries is 12 bases long. From the cysteine up to the phenylalanine, the CDR3 has a length of 14 residues. Only the CDR3 DNA is retained, 42 bases long and in frame from the first base. Library creation used PCR. Sequencing took place on an Illumina HiSeq 2500. TCR library preparation used molecular barcoding, with unique molecular identifiers applied to normalize quantification of the TCRbeta repertoire. Starting from the raw public reads, TCRdb applied fastp trimming at Q25, assembled clones with MiXCR and retained in-frame beta chains. Each CDR3 protein appears once, grouped with its most common genes and DNA. Counted in this sample were 700,000 to 850,000 distinct CDR3 sequences; roughly 15% of them appeared once. The top ten clones comprise approximately 4.5% of the sample.

Results the study describes overall, beyond this receptor: The apparently early alphabetaT-cell count recovery about two months after transplant was reportedly dependent on only several hundred rapidly expanded clones derived from non-depleted graft cells. Over the following months the frequencies of hyperexpanded clones went down, and after one year T-cell counts and TCRbeta diversity were mostly credited to newly produced T cells. In some patients, the high TCRbeta diversity seen at day 60 was put down to recipient T cells and intrathymic progenitors that had survived conditioning.

Remarks on this clonotype: Its antigen remains undetermined. No base qualities exist here, and no much larger clone lies one base off it.

The starting material was PBMCs, mostly from graft donor cells, obtained 360 days after TCRalphabeta/CD19-depleted stem cell transplant. This clonotype was obtained from a male patient aged 10 to 17 who had a stem cell transplant for acute lymphoblastic leukemia, so the T cells may come from the graft donor. The rearranged segments are TRBV7-9 and TRBJ2-7, with an unclear D gene assignment. CDR3 protein: CASSFLESGYEQYF. The DNA is TGTGCCAGCAGCTTTCTCGAGTCCGGCTACGAGCAGTACTTC.